This T cell receptor beta chain was obtained from a study of OX40 agonist ivuxolimab in advanced cancers. Study-level results: Both blood CD4+ and CD8+ T cells showed clonal growth by week 6 at 0.1 to 3.0 mg/kg.

CDR1 is LGHNT, CDR2 FRNRAP, per germline. V lost 2 bases to trimming and J lost 2 bases, with 9 bases between them. This CDR3 region has 14 residues. Concerning this clone: The target antigen is unknown.

TCRdb's table, derived via immunoSEQ multiplex PCR, lists solely in-frame clones and lacks some. The sample lists over 40,000 clones, 88% occurring once. Sequencing used CD4+ or CD8+ T cells sorted from blood, obtained in a trial of the OX40 agonist ivuxolimab. The rearrangement links TRBV12-5 to TRBJ1-1, with D unclear. This receptor was obtained from an adult with an advanced solid tumor such as melanoma, head and neck, liver or kidney cancer. The CDR3 region has the DNA TGTGCTAGTGGTTTGCCCGGATACAACACTGAAGCTTTCTTT. Translation: CASGLPGYNTEAFF.